The 13 T cell receptor beta chains presented below share a single source sample, sequenced in a study of blood T cell repertoires in COVID-19. Method: immunoSEQ multiplex PCR; TCRdb's copy keeps in-frame clones and lacks some. The sample holds 250,000 to 300,000 clones, about nine tenths seen once. The sequencing sample was made of peripheral blood. All receptors come from a woman aged 25 to 39 with COVID-19, enrolled during active disease.

The J gene is TRBJ1-1, the V gene TRBV30; possible D gene TRBD1, 6 bases. Trimming left V 0 bases short and J 8 bases short, with 13 bases between. The CDR3 is 13 residues long. CDR1 is GTSNPN and CDR2 is SVGIG in the germline V gene (reference sequence). CDR3 protein: CAWSVSGQTEAFF. In DNA, the CDR3 is TGTGCCTGGAGTGTATCGGGACAAACCGAAGCTTTCTTT. The complete variable domain, with remaining parts taken from reference TRBV30 and TRBJ1-1, reads SQTIHQWPATLVQPVGSPLSLECTVEGTSNPNLYWYRQAAGRGLQLLFYSVGIGQISSEVPQNLSASRPQDRQFILSSKKLLLSDSGFYLCAWSVSGQTEAFFGQGTRLTVV.

The chain uses TRBV19 and TRBJ2-1; 8 positions agree with TRBD2. The germline V gene encodes CDR1 LNHDA and CDR2 SQIVND (reference sequence). The CDR3 spans 14 residues. The V and J ends lost 7 bases and 5 bases, in that order; junction bases with no gene match: 7. The CDR3 nucleotides are TGTGCCAGTACCCCGACTAGCGCTAACAATGAGCAGTTCTTC. Translating gives CASTPTSANNEQFF.

With regard to this clone: This sample includes further DNA sequences coding for the same CDR3. This sequence joins TRBV28 and TRBJ2-7; possible D gene TRBD2, 5 bases. V lost 6 bases to trimming and J lost 2 bases, with 20 bases between them. This CDR3 is 16 amino acids long. CDR1 MDHEN and CDR2 SYDVKM come from the germline V gene. The CDR3 coding sequence is TGTGCCAGCAGCTTTCACCTTGCGGGCCTCACCTACGAGCAGTACTTC. It is translated as CASSFHLAGLTYEQYF.

V usage is TRBV5-4 and J usage is TRBJ1-1; tentative D call: TRBD1 (5 bases). Trimming stripped 1 base from V and 4 bases from J, with 8 bases between. Looked up from germline, CDR1 is SGHNT and CDR2 is YYREEE (reference sequence). The CDR3 is 13 residues long. CDR3 nucleotides: TGTGCCAGCAGCTTGCAGGGAGGCACTGAAGCTTTCTTT. It encodes CASSLQGGTEAFF.

In its sample, this clone was seen once. The genes are TRBV7-9 and TRBJ1-1, with 7 bases aligning to TRBD1. The CDR3 loop spans 15 amino acids. Germline V gene data show CDR1 as SEHNR and CDR2 as FQNEAQ (reference sequence). With 5 bases clipped from V and 4 bases from J, the junction kept 10 bases outside the gene matches. The chain's CDR3 is CASSQDRASSTEAFF. The DNA for the CDR3 is TGTGCCAGCAGCCAAGACAGGGCATCGAGCACTGAAGCTTTCTTT. The variable domain in full, with the rest retrieved from reference TRBV7-9 and TRBJ1-1, is DTGVSQNPRHKITKRGQNVTFRCDPISEHNRLYWYRQTLGQGPEFLTYFQNEAQLEKSRLLSDRFSAERPKGSFSTLEIQRTEQGDSAMYLCASSQDRASSTEAFFGQGTRLTVV.

The chain is built from TRBV27 and TRBJ2-7; TRBD1 matches at 9 bases. The V and J ends lost 5 bases and 4 bases, in that order; junction bases with no gene match: 3. Germline loops: CDR1 MNHEY, CDR2 SMNVEV (reference sequence). The CDR3 loop spans 13 amino acids. CDR3 sequence reads: CASSIGTGYEQYF. CDR3 DNA sequence: TGTGCCAGCAGTATCGGGACAGGGTACGAGCAGTACTTC.

The CDR3 sequence is CASSPIQDSPLHF. The DNA of the CDR3 is TGTGCCAGCTCACCGATACAAGATTCACCCCTCCACTTT. V gene TRBV18 combines with J gene TRBJ1-6, with no clear D. The V end was cut by 3 bases, the J end by 8 bases, with 8 bases between. The CDR3 runs 13 residues. From germline, CDR1 is KGHSH and CDR2 LQKENI.

V usage is TRBV9 and J usage is TRBJ1-1, with TRBD1 matching over 8 bases. V was clipped by 1 base and J by 7 bases; unmatched bases: 6. Germline CDR1 reads SGDLS; CDR2 reads YYNGEE. The CDR3 totals 14 residues. CDR3 sequence (DNA): TGTGCCAGCAGCGTACACCACACAGGGGGTGAAGCTTTCTTT. Protein sequence: CASSVHHTGGEAFF.

The chain employs TRBV7-9 and TRBJ2-1; D is possibly TRBD1 (6 bases). Germline CDR1 is SEHNR and CDR2 is FQNEAQ (reference sequence). V dropped 4 bases and J dropped 1 base, with 11 bases sitting between them. This CDR3 comprises 15 residues. CDR3 nucleotides: TGTGCCAGCAGCTGGTCAGGGGCATCCTACAATGAGCAGTTCTTC. It translates to CASSWSGASYNEQFF.

V and J are TRBV24-1 and TRBJ2-5, with 9 bases aligning to TRBD1. Germline CDR1 KGHDR, CDR2 SFDVKD. Trimming took 7 bases from V and 4 from J; bases not matched to a gene: 9. This CDR3 has 15 residues. The CDR3 loop reads CATSPGTGKIETQYF. CDR3 DNA sequence: TGTGCCACCAGCCCCGGGACAGGGAAGATAGAGACCCAGTACTTC.

This rearrangement joins TRBV10-1 to TRBJ1-2; D perhaps matches TRBD1 (5 bases). Trimming took 0 bases from V and 4 from J, leaving 12 bases between them. The germline CDR1 and CDR2 sequences are WNHNN and SYGVQD (reference sequence). The CDR3 covers 15 residues. Here the CDR3 reads CASSESKGDRYGYTF. The CDR3 nucleotides read TGCGCCAGCAGTGAGTCAAAAGGGGATCGCTATGGCTACACCTTC.

This chain joins TRBV5-1 and TRBJ1-5; D perhaps matches TRBD1 (6 bases). The germline gives CDR1 SGHRS, CDR2 YFSETQ. CDR3 size: 14 residues. V lost 2 bases, J lost 5 bases, and 11 bases lay in between. The CDR3 here is CASSLGPGDQPQHF. The CDR3 coding sequence is TGCGCCAGCAGCTTAGGTCCAGGGGATCAGCCCCAGCATTTT.

The gene calls are TRBV3-1 (or the pseudogene TRBV3-2) and TRBJ2-4, with D tentatively TRBD1 (6 bases). With 5 bases removed from V and 4 bases from J, the gap between germline ends came to 9 bases. This CDR3 is 13 amino acids long. Germline V gene sequence: CDR1 LGHDT, CDR2 YNNKEL (reference sequence). In nucleotides, the CDR3 is TGTGCCAGCAGCGGTGGACAGAAAAACATTCAGTACTTC. Translating gives CASSGGQKNIQYF.